The entry below gives a single T cell receptor (beta chain) sequence along with its context. This specimen comes from a study of blood T cell repertoires in COVID-19. The authors' processing: Amplifying reference gene primers gave estimates of nucleated cell counts. This table comes from immunoSEQ multiplex PCR, and its TCRdb copy is limited to in-frame clones, with some not included. V and J calls and clone size are given by that table; D and trimming were obtained from the DNA. The data hold 200,000 or so clones, with around nine tenths observed a single time. From germline, CDR1 is LNHDA and CDR2 SQIVND (reference sequence). The CDR3 is made up of 16 amino acids. With 5 bases clipped from V and 1 base from J, the junction kept 8 bases outside the gene matches.

The TCR sequence derives from a woman aged 60-75 years with acute or convalescent COVID-19. The rearrangement links TRBV19 to TRBJ1-1, with 9 bases that match TRBD1. The specimen sequenced was peripheral blood. The CDR3 protein is CASSVGQGNGNTEAFF. CDR3 coding DNA: TGTGCCAGTAGTGTCGGACAGGGGAATGGGAACACTGAAGCTTTCTTT.